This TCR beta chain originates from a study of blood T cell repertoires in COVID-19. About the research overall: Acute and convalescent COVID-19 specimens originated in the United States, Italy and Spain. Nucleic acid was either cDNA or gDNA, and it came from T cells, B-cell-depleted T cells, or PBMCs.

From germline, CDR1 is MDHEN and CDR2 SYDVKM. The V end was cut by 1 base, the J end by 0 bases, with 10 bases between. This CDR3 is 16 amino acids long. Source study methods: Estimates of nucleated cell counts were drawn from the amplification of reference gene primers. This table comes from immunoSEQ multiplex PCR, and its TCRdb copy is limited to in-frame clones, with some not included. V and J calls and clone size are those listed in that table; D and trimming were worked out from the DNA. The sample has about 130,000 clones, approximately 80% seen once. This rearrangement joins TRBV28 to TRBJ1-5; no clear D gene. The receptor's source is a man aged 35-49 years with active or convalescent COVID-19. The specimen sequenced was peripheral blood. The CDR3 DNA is TGTGCCAGCAGTTTATCAGGCAGGAATAGCAATCAGCCCCAGCATTTT. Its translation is CASSLSGRNSNQPQHF.